These 32 T cell receptor beta chains were all obtained from the same sample, sequenced in a study of T cells in women clearing cervical HPV infection listed by TCRdb under 2018. The library was made by the immunoSEQ multiplex PCR assay. The clones in this table, taken by TCRdb from immuneACCESS, are in-frame only. Not every clone is retained; where verified, under half of the shortfall comes from an unresolved V gene, and the cause of the rest is unknown. The sample's records list some 31,000 clones. 2.5% to 3.5% of the sample rests with the top ten. The sample taken for sequencing was blood buffy coat. Receptors originate from a woman between 18 and 70 years old with a cervical HPV16 infection that either progressed to CIN3+ or cleared (not recorded which).

CDR3 DNA (partial): TGTGCCAGCAGTCTTCGTGGGCCTACTGCCTACGAG. Protein product: CASSLRGPTAYE. The entire CDR3 protein is CASSLRGPTAYEQYF. The rearrangement uses TRBV28 and TRBJ2-7; D is undetermined. The CDR3 end falls 3 residues outside the read, so it is completed with the germline J gene. Trimming removed 5 bases at V and 2 bases at J, with 16 bases between. Germline-derived CDR1 and CDR2 are MDHEN and SYDVKM. CDR3 length equals 15 residues.

About this clone itself: The sequenced fragment ends 3 residues before the CDR3 boundary, so the rest is inferred from the germline J gene. V usage is TRBV11-3 and J usage is TRBJ2-5, with D uncertain. V was clipped by 1 base and J by 6 bases, with 6 bases between them. The CDR3 consists of 12 residues. Germline V gene data show CDR1 as SGHNT and CDR2 as YENEEA. Partial CDR3 DNA: TGTGCCAGCAGCTTAGGAGCAAAGACC. Translated, it gives CASSLGAKT. The full CDR3 protein reads CASSLGAKTQYF.

On this clone itself: Sequencing ends 3 residues short of the CDR3 end; the germline J gene provides the rest. J is TRBJ1-5 and V is TRBV5-1, with 8 bases identical to TRBD1. Germline CDR1 SGHRS, CDR2 YFSETQ. V lost 5 bases and J lost 0; bases outside the gene matches: 13. CDR3 length: 18 residues. The sequenced part of the CDR3 DNA is TGCGCCAGCAGATCCCGCAGGACAGGGAAGTATAGCAATCAGCCC. Translated, it gives CASRSRRTGKYSNQP. The whole CDR3 is CASRSRRTGKYSNQPQHF.

Worth noting for this clone: The CDR3 end lies 3 residues beyond the end of the read and is filled in from the germline J gene. V is TRBV7-8 and J is TRBJ1-5, with a possible D match to TRBD1 (6 bases). Trimming left V 5 bases short and J 9 bases short, with 26 bases between. The CDR3 length is 17 residues. Germline-derived CDR1 and CDR2 are SGHVS and FQNEAQ. CDR3 DNA, as far as it was read: TGTGCCAGCAGCCCGAGAGGGGGGGGCCCGGTTAATACGCCC. Its protein product is CASSPRGGGPVNTP. The whole CDR3 reads CASSPRGGGPVNTPQHF.

Remarks on this clone: The read terminates 3 residues before the CDR3 end, so the remaining end is supplied by the germline J gene. The genes are TRBV7-2 and TRBJ1-1; possibly TRBD1 for D (5 bases). V was clipped by 1 base and J by 5 bases, with 8 bases between them. The CDR3 spans 13 residues. CDR1 is SGHTA, CDR2 FQGNSA, per germline. The CDR3 loop reads CASSLGGGTEAFF. The part of the CDR3 DNA that was read is TGTGCCAGCAGCTTAGGGGGGGGGACTGAA. Variable domain in full (rest from reference TRBV7-2 and TRBJ1-1): GAGVSQSPSNKVTEKGKDVELRCDPISGHTALYWYRQSLGQGLEFLIYFQGNSAPDKSGLPSDRFSAERTGGSVSTLTIQRTQQEDSAVYLCASSLGGGTEAFFGQGTRLTVV.

Of note for this clone: A junction end diverges from the germline sequence, so it may reflect a read error. CDR3 DNA (partial): TGCACCAGCAGCCAAGGGCGGGCTGAA. Protein: CTSSQGRAE. The entire CDR3 reads CTSSQGRAEAFF. The rearrangement joins TRBV4-1 to TRBJ1-1; D is undetermined. Read coverage stops 3 residues before the CDR3 terminus; the germline J gene supplies the remainder. Germline CDR1 is MGHRA and CDR2 is YSYEKL. This CDR3 is built from 12 residues.

The part of the CDR3 DNA that was read is TGCAGTGCTAGAGTGGCGGGGAACACCGGGGAG. It specifies CSARVAGNTGE. The entire CDR3 protein reads CSARVAGNTGELFF. V usage is TRBV20-1 and J usage is TRBJ2-2; weak D call: TRBD2 (5 bases). Read sequence stops 3 residues before the CDR3 end, and the germline J gene provides the missing end. The V gene's germline CDR1 is DFQATT and CDR2 SNEGSKA (reference sequence). The CDR3 sequence is 14 residues long. The V and J ends lost 1 base and 1 base respectively, with 7 bases between them.

Notes on this clone: The read comes to an end 3 residues before the CDR3 does, leaving the germline J gene to fill in the end. The chain employs TRBV20-1 and TRBJ1-6; D unresolved. The V and J ends lost 0 bases and 7 bases respectively, with 10 bases between them. The CDR3 has 14 amino acids. Germline CDR1 DFQATT, CDR2 SNEGSKA (reference sequence). The CDR3 loop reads CSAREAVPNSPLHF. The part of the CDR3 DNA that was read is TGCAGTGCTAGAGAAGCGGTCCCGAATTCACCC.

Regarding this clone: The read finishes 3 residues shy of the CDR3 end, and the germline J gene is used to complete it. The chain links TRBV4-1 to TRBJ2-3; TRBD2 aligns across 12 bases. Germline assignment: CDR1 MGHRA and CDR2 YSYEKL. Trimming at V came to 4 bases and at J to 4 bases, leaving 6 bases not matched to a gene. The CDR3 sequence is 16 residues long. CDR3 DNA, as far as it was read: TGCGCCAGCAGCCGCGCGGGACTAGCGGGTCCAGATACG. It codes for CASSRAGLAGPDT. The complete CDR3 protein is CASSRAGLAGPDTQYF.

Remarks on this clone: The read comes to an end 3 residues before the CDR3 does, leaving the germline J gene to fill in the end. The rearrangement links TRBV2 to TRBJ2-3; D ambiguous. V was cut by 5 bases and J by 7 bases, with 10 bases left in between. Germline values: CDR1 SNHLY, CDR2 FYNNEI. The CDR3 covers 12 residues. The sequenced CDR3 bases are TGTGCCAGCAGTTCTGGCCCTTATACG. It encodes CASSSGPYT. The whole CDR3 is CASSSGPYTQYF.

Regarding this clone: The CDR3 end lies 3 residues beyond the end of the read and is filled in from the germline J gene. The chain uses TRBV20-1 and TRBJ2-2; 10 bases line up with TRBD2. The length of the CDR3 is 16 residues. The germline V gene has CDR1 DFQATT and CDR2 SNEGSKA (reference sequence). J lost 1 base, V lost 0 bases, and 2 bases had no gene match. The CDR3 loop is CSARDLAGGNTGELFF. CDR3 bases read: TGCAGTGCTAGAGATTTAGCGGGAGGGAACACCGGGGAG.

On this clone itself: The sequence runs out 3 residues before the end of the CDR3; the remainder is reconstructed from the germline J gene. V usage is TRBV18 and J usage is TRBJ2-3; tentative D call: TRBD1 (5 bases). Germline V gene data show CDR1 as KGHSH and CDR2 as LQKENI. This CDR3 region has 18 residues. The V end was cut by 2 bases, the J end by 0 bases, with 18 bases between. The CDR3 region is CASSPTGQIITSTDTQYF. Incomplete CDR3 DNA: TGTGCCAGCTCACCAACCGGACAAATTATTACTAGCACAGATACG.

A word on this clone: The read gets to within 3 residues of the CDR3 end, and the germline J gene fills in the rest. The rearrangement links TRBV11-2 to TRBJ2-2; unclear D gene. Trimming stripped 4 bases from V and 6 bases from J, with 9 bases between. The germline V gene encodes CDR1 SGHAT and CDR2 FQNNGV. The CDR3 is 13 amino acids. The CDR3 is CASSSLFAGELFF. The sequenced CDR3 bases are TGTGCCAGCAGCTCCCTTTTCGCCGGGGAG. Combining the CDR3 with reference TRBV11-2 and TRBJ2-2 gives the whole variable domain EAGVAQSPRYKIIEKRQSVAFWCNPISGHATLYWYQQILGQGPKLLIQFQNNGVVDDSQLPKDRFSAERLKGVDSTLKIQPAKLEDSAVYLCASSSLFAGELFFGEGSRLTVL.

On this clone itself: The read ends 3 residues early relative to the CDR3; the germline J gene fills the gap. This sequence joins TRBV30 and TRBJ1-5; D is uncertain. The V end was cut by 1 base, the J end by 7 bases, with 11 bases between. Germline V gene sequence: CDR1 GTSNPN, CDR2 SVGIG (reference sequence). This CDR3 spans 13 amino acids. CDR3 residues: CAWSESGKQPQHF. The CDR3 DNA, read in part, is TGTGCCTGGAGTGAATCGGGGAAACAGCCC.

Remarks on this clone: The missing CDR3 end, 3 residues past where the read stops, is filled in from the germline J gene. The rearrangement links TRBV30 to TRBJ1-2; D is perhaps TRBD1 (5 bases). The CDR3 runs 12 residues. CDR1 GTSNPN and CDR2 SVGIG come from the germline V gene (reference sequence). The CDR3 bases that were read are TGTGCCTGGAGTATCCAGGGTTGGAGC. Translating it yields CAWSIQGWS. In full, the CDR3 reads CAWSIQGWSYTF.

Comment on this clone: The read gets to within 3 residues of the CDR3 end, and the germline J gene fills in the rest. The chain is built from TRBV20-1 and TRBJ2-5, with 10 nucleotides matching TRBD2. The V and J ends lost 3 bases and 2 bases, in that order; junction bases with no gene match: 3. This CDR3 spans 14 amino acids. The germline gives CDR1 DFQATT, CDR2 SNEGSKA (reference sequence). This CDR3 is CSARTSGWQETQYF. Incomplete CDR3 DNA: TGCAGTGCTAGGACTAGCGGGTGGCAAGAGACC.

Turning to this clone: The read comes to an end 3 residues before the CDR3 does, leaving the germline J gene to fill in the end. The chain carries TRBV2 and TRBJ2-7; a weak D match, TRBD1 (5 bases). Per germline, CDR1 SNHLY and CDR2 FYNNEI. V lost 3 bases and J lost 0, with 12 bases in between. This CDR3 spans 15 amino acids. The part of the CDR3 DNA that was read is TGTGCCAGCAGTGACCGGACACTTTACTCCTACGAG. Protein sequence: CASSDRTLYSYE. Given in full, the CDR3 is CASSDRTLYSYEQYF.

As regards this clone: The CDR3 goes on 3 residues after the read ends, and that part is filled in from the germline J gene. The same CDR3 is also encoded by other DNA sequences in this sample. The V and J genes are TRBV5-6 and TRBJ2-7, with D perhaps matching TRBD2 (5 bases). This CDR3 contains 15 residues. With 4 bases removed from V and 4 bases from J, the gap between germline ends came to 18 bases. From germline, CDR1 is SGHDT and CDR2 YYEEEE. The CDR3 here is CASSRGASLSYEQYF. Partial CDR3 DNA: TGTGCCAGCAGCCGGGGAGCCAGCTTATCTTACGAG.

Concerning this clone: The CDR3 is cut off 3 residues early in the read; its end comes from the germline J gene. The rearrangement joins TRBV7-9 to TRBJ2-1; 7 nucleotides align to TRBD1. The CDR3 is made up of 12 amino acids. CDR1 and CDR2 from the germline V gene are SEHNR and FQNEAQ (reference sequence). V shed 2 bases and J 8 bases; nucleotides not matched to a gene: 0. The CDR3 here is CASSLTGDEQFF. The CDR3 bases that were read are TGTGCCAGCAGCTTAACAGGGGATGAG.

Worth noting for this clone: The read terminates 3 residues before the CDR3 end, so the remaining end is supplied by the germline J gene. This sequence joins TRBV20-1 and TRBJ1-2, with D maybe TRBD1 (5 bases). V lost 0 bases to trimming and J lost 6 bases, with 11 bases between them. This CDR3 comprises 13 residues. Germline V gene data show CDR1 as DFQATT and CDR2 as SNEGSKA (reference sequence). CDR3 amino acids: CSARDGGGNGYTF. CDR3 DNA, as far as it was read: TGCAGTGCTAGAGATGGGGGGGGGAATGGC.

To note about this clone: The read ends 3 residues shy of where the CDR3 ends; the end is completed using the germline J gene. The rearrangement uses TRBV30 and TRBJ2-7, with 11 bases aligning to TRBD2. The CDR3 covers 15 residues. V dropped 4 bases and J dropped 2; count of bases not matched to a gene: 7. CDR1 GTSNPN and CDR2 SVGIG come from the germline V gene (reference sequence). The CDR3 loop is CAWKVGLAGAYEQYF. CDR3 DNA, as far as it was read: TGTGCCTGGAAGGTAGGACTAGCGGGCGCCTACGAG.

On this clone: The read terminates 3 residues ahead of where the CDR3 ends, so the germline J gene completes it. The chain joins TRBV7-9 to TRBJ1-2; maybe TRBD1 (5 bases). The germline gives CDR1 SEHNR, CDR2 FQNEAQ (reference sequence). This CDR3 is 12 amino acids long. The CDR3 sequence is CASSWGVNDYTF. The sequenced CDR3 bases are TGTGCCAGCAGCTGGGGCGTTAATGAC.

Note on this clone: The CDR3 end falls 3 residues outside the read, so it is completed with the germline J gene. V usage is TRBV6-4 and J usage is TRBJ2-1, with 7 bases that match TRBD2. Germline lookup yields CDR1 MRHNA and CDR2 SNTAGT. The junction had 6 bases not matched to a gene; V was cut back by 3 bases and J by 4 bases. The CDR3 is made up of 15 amino acids. The covered CDR3 bases are TGTGCCAGCAGTGAATCAGCGGGGACTTACAATGAG. It encodes CASSESAGTYNE. The full CDR3 sequence reads CASSESAGTYNEQFF.

Worth noting for this clone: The read terminates 3 residues before the CDR3 end, so the remaining end is supplied by the germline J gene. This sequence joins TRBV7-6 and TRBJ1-2; 12 bases agree with TRBD1. The CDR3 has 15 residues. From germline, CDR1 is SGHVS and CDR2 FNYEAQ. V lost 5 bases and J lost 4; bases outside the gene matches: 5. The CDR3 DNA, read in part, is TGTGCCAGCAGCGAGGGGACAGGGGGCCTCTATGGC. Residues: CASSEGTGGLYG. The CDR3 in full is CASSEGTGGLYGYTF. The full variable domain, in which reference TRBV7-6 and TRBJ1-2 provide the parts outside the CDR3, is GAGVSQSPRYKVTKRGQDVALRCDPISGHVSLYWYRQALGQGPEFLTYFNYEAQQDKSGLPNDRFSAERPEGSISTLTIQRTEQRDSAMYRCASSEGTGGLYGYTFGSGTRLTVV.

A note on this clone: The sequence runs out 3 residues before the end of the CDR3; the remainder is reconstructed from the germline J gene. The rearrangement joins TRBV7-2 to TRBJ2-5; no definite D call. CDR1 SGHTA and CDR2 FQGNSA come from the germline V gene. The CDR3 has 13 residues. V was shortened by 5 bases and J by 3 bases, with 10 bases between the two germline ends. The CDR3 sequence: CASSARLKETQYF. The covered CDR3 bases are TGTGCCAGCAGCGCTCGACTCAAAGAGACC.

For this clone: Read data end 3 residues before the CDR3 end; the end is taken from the germline J gene. The chain carries TRBV7-9 and TRBJ2-3, with D hard to call. Germline loops: CDR1 SEHNR, CDR2 FQNEAQ (reference sequence). The CDR3 extends over 10 amino acids. The DNA read from the CDR3 is TGTGCCAGCACCAATCGCGCG. Its translation is CASTNRA. The CDR3 reads in full as CASTNRAQYF.

With respect to this clone: The read finishes 3 residues shy of the CDR3 end, and the germline J gene is used to complete it. This chain links TRBV30 with TRBJ2-2; possibly TRBD1 for D (6 bases). The CDR3 consists of 15 residues. CDR1 is GTSNPN, CDR2 SVGIG, per germline (reference sequence). Trimming shortened V by 0 bases and J by 2 bases, and 10 bases separated the two germline ends. CDR3 DNA, as far as it was read: TGTGCCTGGAGTGTGTTGGGACATAACACCGGGGAG. It specifies CAWSVLGHNTGE. The complete CDR3 protein is CAWSVLGHNTGELFF.

The CDR3 bases that were read are TGCAGTGCTAGTGGGCCCGGGGTACGCAGAGAGACC. Translating it yields CSASGPGVRRET. The CDR3, in full, reads CSASGPGVRRETQYF. The rearrangement uses TRBV20-1 and TRBJ2-5; perhaps TRBD2 as D (5 bases). The observed sequence ends 3 residues before the CDR3 terminus, with the missing tail filled in from the germline J gene. Germline V lookup: CDR1 DFQATT, CDR2 SNEGSKA (reference sequence). The V end was cut by 3 bases, the J end by 4 bases, with 18 bases between. The CDR3 loop spans 15 amino acids.

As concerns this clone: The read finishes 3 residues shy of the CDR3 end, and the germline J gene is used to complete it. This chain connects TRBV18 to TRBJ1-2; tentative D call: TRBD1 (6 bases). There are 14 residues in the CDR3. Germline lookup yields CDR1 KGHSH and CDR2 LQKENI. V was pared by 6 bases and J by 0 bases, with 11 bases between. The covered CDR3 bases are TGTGCCAGCTCTCCAACAGGGTCTAACTATGGC. Translation: CASSPTGSNYG. The whole CDR3 region reads CASSPTGSNYGYTF. Based on the CDR3 plus reference TRBV18 and TRBJ1-2, the full variable domain is NAGVMQNPRHLVRRRGQEARLRCSPMKGHSHVYWYRQLPEEGLKFMVYLQKENIIDESGMPKERFSAEFPKEGPSILRIQQVVRGDSAAYFCASSPTGSNYGYTFGSGTRLTVV.

Regarding this clone: Read data end 3 residues before the CDR3 end; the end is taken from the germline J gene. V is TRBV29-1 and J is TRBJ2-3, with D perhaps matching TRBD1 (7 bases). The CDR3 totals 13 residues. V lost 5 bases and J 6 bases, leaving 15 bases between the germline ends. Per the germline V gene, CDR1 is SQVTM and CDR2 is ANQGSEA. The CDR3 loop is CSVLVQGRDTQYF. Partial CDR3 DNA: TGCAGCGTTTTGGTACAGGGGAGGGATACG.

As concerns this clone: The read falls 3 residues short of the CDR3 end, and the missing part is taken from the germline J gene. The gene calls are TRBV20-1 and TRBJ2-7; 13 positions agree with TRBD2. Germline trimming cut 6 bases from V and 4 bases from J; bases unmatched to any gene: 9. The germline CDR1 and CDR2 sequences are DFQATT and SNEGSKA (reference sequence). This CDR3 is 15 amino acids long. CDR3 DNA (partial): TGCAGTGCCAAAGGGCTACTAGCGGGGGGGTACGAG. Residues: CSAKGLLAGGYE. The whole CDR3 sequence is CSAKGLLAGGYEQYF.

Comments on this clone: Coverage ceases 3 residues before the CDR3 finishes, and the germline J gene fills in the end. V and J are TRBV11-2 and TRBJ2-7; TRBD1 might be the D (5 bases). This CDR3 is built from 15 residues. Germline CDR1 reads SGHAT; CDR2 reads FQNNGV. Trimming took off 2 bases at V and 2 bases at J, with 13 bases between the two ends. The sequenced CDR3 bases are TGTGCCAGCAGCTTAAAGTGGCAGGGCGCCTACGAG. The encoded protein is CASSLKWQGAYE. The full CDR3 reads CASSLKWQGAYEQYF.